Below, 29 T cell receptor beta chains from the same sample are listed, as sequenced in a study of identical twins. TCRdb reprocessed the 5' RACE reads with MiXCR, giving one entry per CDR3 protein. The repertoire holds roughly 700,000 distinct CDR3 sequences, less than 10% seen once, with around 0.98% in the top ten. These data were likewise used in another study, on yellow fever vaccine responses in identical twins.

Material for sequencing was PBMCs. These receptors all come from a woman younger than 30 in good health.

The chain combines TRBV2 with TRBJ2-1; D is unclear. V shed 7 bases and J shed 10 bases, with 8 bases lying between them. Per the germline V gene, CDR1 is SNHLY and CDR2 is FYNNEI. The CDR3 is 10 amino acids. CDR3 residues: CASKGVEQFF. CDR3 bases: TGTGCCAGCAAGGGCGTCGAGCAGTTCTTC. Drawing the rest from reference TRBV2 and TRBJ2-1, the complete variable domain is EPEVTQTPSHQVTQMGQEVILRCVPISNHLYFYWYRQILGQKVEFLVSFYNNEISEKSEIFDDQFSVERPDGSNFTLKIRSTKLEDSAMYFCASKGVEQFFGPGTRLTVL.

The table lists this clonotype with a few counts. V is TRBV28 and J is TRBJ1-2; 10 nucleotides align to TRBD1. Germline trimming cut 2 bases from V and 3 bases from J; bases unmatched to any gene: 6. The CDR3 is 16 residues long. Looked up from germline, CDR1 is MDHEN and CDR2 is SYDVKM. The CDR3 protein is CASSLIGQGVDYGYTF. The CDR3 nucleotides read TGTGCCAGCAGTTTAATAGGACAGGGGGTCGACTATGGCTACACCTTC.

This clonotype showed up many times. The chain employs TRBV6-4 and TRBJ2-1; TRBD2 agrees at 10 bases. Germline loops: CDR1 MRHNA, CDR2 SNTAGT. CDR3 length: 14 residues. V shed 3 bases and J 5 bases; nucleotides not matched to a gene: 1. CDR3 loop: CASSEAGGHNEQFF. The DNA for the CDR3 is TGTGCCAGCAGTGAAGCGGGGGGGCACAATGAGCAGTTCTTC.

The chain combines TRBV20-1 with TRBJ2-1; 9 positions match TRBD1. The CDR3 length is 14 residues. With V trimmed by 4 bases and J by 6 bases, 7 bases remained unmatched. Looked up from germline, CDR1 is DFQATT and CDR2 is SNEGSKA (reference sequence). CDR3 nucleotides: TGCAGTGCTAACCCCGGGACAGGGTCCAATGAGCAGTTCTTC. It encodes CSANPGTGSNEQFF.

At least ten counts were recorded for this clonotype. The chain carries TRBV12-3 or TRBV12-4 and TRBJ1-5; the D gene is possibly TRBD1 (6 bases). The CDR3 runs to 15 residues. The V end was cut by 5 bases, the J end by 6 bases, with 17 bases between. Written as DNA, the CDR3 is TGTGCCAGCAGTCCATCACAGGGTCCAGGTCAGCCCCAGCATTTT. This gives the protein CASSPSQGPGQPQHF.

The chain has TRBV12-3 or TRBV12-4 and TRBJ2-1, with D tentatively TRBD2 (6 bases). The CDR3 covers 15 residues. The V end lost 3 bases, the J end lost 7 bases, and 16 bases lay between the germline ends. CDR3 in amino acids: CASSFWGVGGNEQFF. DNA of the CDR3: TGTGCCAGCAGTTTTTGGGGGGTGGGAGGTAATGAGCAGTTCTTC.

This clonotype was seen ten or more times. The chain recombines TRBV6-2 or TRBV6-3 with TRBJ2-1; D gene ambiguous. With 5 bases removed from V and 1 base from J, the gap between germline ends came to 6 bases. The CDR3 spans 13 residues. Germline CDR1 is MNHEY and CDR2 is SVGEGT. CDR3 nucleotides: TGTGCCAGCAGTCGCGGTTCCTACAATGAGCAGTTCTTC. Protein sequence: CASSRGSYNEQFF.

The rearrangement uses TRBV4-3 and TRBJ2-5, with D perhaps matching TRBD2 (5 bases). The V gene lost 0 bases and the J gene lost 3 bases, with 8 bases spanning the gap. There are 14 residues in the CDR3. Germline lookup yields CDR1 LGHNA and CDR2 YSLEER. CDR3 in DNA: TGCGCCAGCAGCCAAGAACGGGGTGAAGAGACCCAGTACTTC. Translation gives CASSQERGEETQYF.

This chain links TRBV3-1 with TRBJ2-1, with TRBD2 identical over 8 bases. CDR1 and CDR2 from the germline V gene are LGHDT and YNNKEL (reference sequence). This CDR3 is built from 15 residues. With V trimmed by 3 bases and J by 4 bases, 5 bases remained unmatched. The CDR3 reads CASSQPLAVYNEQFF. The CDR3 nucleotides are TGTGCCAGCAGCCAGCCACTAGCGGTATACAATGAGCAGTTCTTC.

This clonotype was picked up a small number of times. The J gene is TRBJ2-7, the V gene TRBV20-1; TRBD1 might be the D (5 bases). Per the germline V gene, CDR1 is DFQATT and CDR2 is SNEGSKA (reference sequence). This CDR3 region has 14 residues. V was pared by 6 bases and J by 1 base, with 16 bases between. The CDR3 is CSARSGSGSYEQYF. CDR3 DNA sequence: TGCAGTGCCAGGTCAGGGTCAGGATCCTACGAGCAGTACTTC.

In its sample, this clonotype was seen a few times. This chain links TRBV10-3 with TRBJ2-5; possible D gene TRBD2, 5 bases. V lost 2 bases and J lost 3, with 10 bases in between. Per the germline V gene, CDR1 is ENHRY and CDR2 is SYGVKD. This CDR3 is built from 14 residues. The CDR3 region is CAISEPGLEETQYF. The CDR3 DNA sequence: TGTGCCATCAGTGAGCCAGGACTTGAAGAGACCCAGTACTTC.

Here the CDR3 reads CASRSGVWTSTDTQYF. DNA for the CDR3: TGTGCCAGTAGATCGGGAGTATGGACTAGCACAGATACGCAGTATTTT. The chain couples TRBV19 to TRBJ2-3, with TRBD2 as a possible D gene (6 bases). The CDR3 totals 16 residues. Trimming took off 6 bases at V and 0 bases at J, with 16 bases between the two ends. Germline values: CDR1 LNHDA, CDR2 SQIVND (reference sequence).

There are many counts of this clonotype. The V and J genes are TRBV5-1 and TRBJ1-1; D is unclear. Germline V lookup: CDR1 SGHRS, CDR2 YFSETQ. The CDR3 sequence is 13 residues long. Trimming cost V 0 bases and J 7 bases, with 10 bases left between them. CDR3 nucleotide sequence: TGCGCCAGCAGCTTGGGACTAAACCTTGAAGCTTTCTTT. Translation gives CASSLGLNLEAFF.

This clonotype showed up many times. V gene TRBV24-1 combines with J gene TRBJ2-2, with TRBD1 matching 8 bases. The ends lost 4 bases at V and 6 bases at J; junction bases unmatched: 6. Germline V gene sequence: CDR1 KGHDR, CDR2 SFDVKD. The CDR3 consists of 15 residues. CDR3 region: CATSDLDRDAGELFF. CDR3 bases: TGTGCCACCAGTGACCTGGACAGGGACGCCGGGGAGCTGTTTTTT.

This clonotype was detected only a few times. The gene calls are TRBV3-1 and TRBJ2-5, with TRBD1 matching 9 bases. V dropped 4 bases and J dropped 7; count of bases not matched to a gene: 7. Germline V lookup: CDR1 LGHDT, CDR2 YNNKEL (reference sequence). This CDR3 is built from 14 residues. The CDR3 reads CASSLNRGQVTQYF. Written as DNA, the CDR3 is TGTGCCAGCAGCCTTAACAGGGGGCAGGTGACCCAGTACTTC.

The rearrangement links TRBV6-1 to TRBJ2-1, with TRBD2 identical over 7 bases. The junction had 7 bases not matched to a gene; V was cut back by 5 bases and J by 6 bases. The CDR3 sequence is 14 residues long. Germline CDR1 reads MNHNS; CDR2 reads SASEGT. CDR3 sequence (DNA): TGTGCCAGCAGTCCCAGACTAGCCGCCAATGAGCAGTTCTTC. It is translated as CASSPRLAANEQFF.

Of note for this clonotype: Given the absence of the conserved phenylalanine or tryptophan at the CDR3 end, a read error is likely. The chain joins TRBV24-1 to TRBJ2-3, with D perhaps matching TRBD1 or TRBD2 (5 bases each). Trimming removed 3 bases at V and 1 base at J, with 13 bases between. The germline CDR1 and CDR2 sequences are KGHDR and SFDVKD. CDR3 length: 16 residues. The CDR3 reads CATSDRGASGTDTQYL. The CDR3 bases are TGTGCCACCAGTGATCGAGGGGCTTCCGGCACAGATACGCAGTATTTG.

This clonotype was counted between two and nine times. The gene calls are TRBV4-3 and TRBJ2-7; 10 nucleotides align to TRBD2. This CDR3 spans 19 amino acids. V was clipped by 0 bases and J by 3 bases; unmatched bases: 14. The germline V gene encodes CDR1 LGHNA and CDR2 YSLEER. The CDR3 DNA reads TGCGCCAGCAGCCAAGAGGGGGCGGGACTAGCGACAGCACTCTACGAGCAGTACTTC. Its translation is CASSQEGAGLATALYEQYF.

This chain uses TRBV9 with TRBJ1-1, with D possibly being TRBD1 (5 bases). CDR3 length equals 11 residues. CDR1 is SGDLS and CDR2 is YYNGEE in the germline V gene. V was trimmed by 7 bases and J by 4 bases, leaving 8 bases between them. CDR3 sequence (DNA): TGTGCCAGCGGGGGTACCACTGAAGCTTTCTTT. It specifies CASGGTTEAFF.

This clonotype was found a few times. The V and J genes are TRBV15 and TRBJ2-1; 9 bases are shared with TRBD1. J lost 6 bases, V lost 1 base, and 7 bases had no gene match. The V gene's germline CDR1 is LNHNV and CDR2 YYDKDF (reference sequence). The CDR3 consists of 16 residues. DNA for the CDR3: TGTGCCACCAGCAGAGTTCCCGGGACAGGGATCAATGAGCAGTTCTTC. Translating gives CATSRVPGTGINEQFF.

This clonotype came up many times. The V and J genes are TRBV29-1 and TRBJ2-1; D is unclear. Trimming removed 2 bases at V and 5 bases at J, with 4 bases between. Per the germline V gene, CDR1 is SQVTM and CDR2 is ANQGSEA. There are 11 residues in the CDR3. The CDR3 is CSVESNNEQFF. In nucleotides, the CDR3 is TGCAGCGTTGAAAGTAACAATGAGCAGTTCTTC.

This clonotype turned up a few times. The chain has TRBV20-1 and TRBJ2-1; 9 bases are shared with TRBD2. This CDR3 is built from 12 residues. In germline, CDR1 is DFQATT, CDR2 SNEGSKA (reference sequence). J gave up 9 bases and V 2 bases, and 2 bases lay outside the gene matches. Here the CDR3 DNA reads TGCAGTGCTAGAATAGCGGGGGTTGAGCAGTTCTTC. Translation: CSARIAGVEQFF.

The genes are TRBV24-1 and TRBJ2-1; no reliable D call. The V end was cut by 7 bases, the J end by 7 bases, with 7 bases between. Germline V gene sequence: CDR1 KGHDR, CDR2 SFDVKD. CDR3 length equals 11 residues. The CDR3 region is CATRDVNEQFF. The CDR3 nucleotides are TGTGCCACCAGAGACGTAAATGAGCAGTTCTTC.

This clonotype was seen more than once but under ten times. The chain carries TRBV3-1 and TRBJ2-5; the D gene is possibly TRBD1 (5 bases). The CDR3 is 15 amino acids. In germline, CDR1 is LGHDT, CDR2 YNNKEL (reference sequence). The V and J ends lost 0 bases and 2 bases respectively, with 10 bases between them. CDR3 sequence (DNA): TGTGCCAGCAGCCAAGATACCAGGGCGCAAGAGACCCAGTACTTC. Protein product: CASSQDTRAQETQYF.

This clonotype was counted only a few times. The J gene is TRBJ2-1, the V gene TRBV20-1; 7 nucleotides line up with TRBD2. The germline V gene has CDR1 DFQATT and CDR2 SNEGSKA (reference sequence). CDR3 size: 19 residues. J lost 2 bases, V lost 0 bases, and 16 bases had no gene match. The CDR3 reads CSARDPGTQLAYPYNEQFF. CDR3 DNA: TGCAGTGCTAGAGACCCCGGGACCCAACTAGCGTATCCCTACAATGAGCAGTTCTTC.

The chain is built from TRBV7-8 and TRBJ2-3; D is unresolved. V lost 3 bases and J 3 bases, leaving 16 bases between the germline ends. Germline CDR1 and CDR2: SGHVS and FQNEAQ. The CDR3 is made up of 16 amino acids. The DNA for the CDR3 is TGTGCCAGCAGCTTCCTGGCAGGAGCAGTAACAGATACGCAGTATTTT. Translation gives CASSFLAGAVTDTQYF.

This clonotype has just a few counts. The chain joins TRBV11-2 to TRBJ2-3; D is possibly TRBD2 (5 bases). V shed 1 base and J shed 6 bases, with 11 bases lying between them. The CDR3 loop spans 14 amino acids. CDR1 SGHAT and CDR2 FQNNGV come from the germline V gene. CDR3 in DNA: TGTGCCAGCAGCTTAGCCCTACTAGTTGATACGCAGTATTTT. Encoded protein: CASSLALLVDTQYF.

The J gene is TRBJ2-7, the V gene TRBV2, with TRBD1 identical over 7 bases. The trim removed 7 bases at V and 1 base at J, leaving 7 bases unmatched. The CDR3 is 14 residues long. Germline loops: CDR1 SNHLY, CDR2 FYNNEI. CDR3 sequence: CASTAQGLSYEQYF. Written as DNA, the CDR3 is TGTGCCAGCACAGCACAGGGGCTATCCTACGAGCAGTACTTC.

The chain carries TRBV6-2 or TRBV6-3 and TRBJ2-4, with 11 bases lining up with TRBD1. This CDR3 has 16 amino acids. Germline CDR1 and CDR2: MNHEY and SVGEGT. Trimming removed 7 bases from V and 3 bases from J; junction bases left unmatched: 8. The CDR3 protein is CASNDPGQGGKNIQYF. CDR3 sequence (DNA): TGTGCCAGCAACGATCCGGGACAGGGGGGCAAAAACATTCAGTACTTC.